These 25 T cell receptor beta chains originate from one sample sequenced in a study of blood T cells in healthy people across ages. For the second PCR, which ran for about 7 to 12 cycles, a sample-barcoded 5' primer and a J-beta primer mix were used. A single record per CDR3 protein comes from TCRdb applying MiXCR to the 5' RACE reads. The sample carries 700,000 to 800,000 distinct CDR3 sequences, roughly 41% recorded once. Sequenced material: blood. These receptors all stem from a woman between 55 and 75 years old in good health.

This clonotype was seen at least ten times. The V gene is TRBV29-1, the J gene TRBJ2-5, with a weak D call TRBD2 (6 bases). This CDR3 has 12 residues. The germline V gene encodes CDR1 SQVTM and CDR2 ANQGSEA. The CDR3 spells CSPKRAIQTQYF. The DNA for the CDR3 is TGCAGTCCCAAGCGGGCCATTCAGACCCAGTACTTC.

This clonotype was counted between two and nine times. The chain uses TRBV12-3 or TRBV12-4 and TRBJ1-1, with TRBD1 identical over 8 bases. This CDR3 is built from 14 residues. V was pared by 5 bases and J by 5 bases, with 7 bases of the junction left unmatched. CDR3 DNA: TGTGCCAGCAGTAAAGGACAGGGCGAGACTGAAGCTTTCTTT. Its translation: CASSKGQGETEAFF.

This sequence joins TRBV7-2 and TRBJ1-2, with D possibly TRBD1 on 6 matching bases. The CDR3 runs 16 residues. V shed 4 bases and J shed 2 bases, with 17 bases lying between them. In germline, CDR1 is SGHTA, CDR2 FQGNSA. For the CDR3, the DNA is TGTGCCAGCAGCTCAGGGGCCGCGCCACTAAACTATGGCTACACCTTC. Its protein is CASSSGAAPLNYGYTF.

The chain combines TRBV20-1 with TRBJ2-2; D possibly matches TRBD1 or TRBD2 (6 bases each). The CDR3 runs 14 residues. CDR1 is DFQATT, CDR2 SNEGSKA, per germline (reference sequence). Between the trimmed V and J ends, which lost 0 bases and 4 bases, there was a span of 9 bases. In DNA form, the CDR3 reads TGCAGTGCTAGAGAACAGGGAGGCACCGGGGAGCTGTTTTTT. Translating gives CSAREQGGTGELFF.

This clonotype was detected only a few times. The rearrangement links TRBV11-2 to TRBJ2-3, with D perhaps TRBD1 (6 bases). In germline, CDR1 is SGHAT, CDR2 FQNNGV. The CDR3 length is 14 residues. V shed 9 bases and J shed 0 bases, with 13 bases lying between them. The CDR3 DNA is TGTGCCAGTGGGGGCGGACTTAGCACAGATACGCAGTATTTT. Translation: CASGGGLSTDTQYF. The whole variable domain, filled in from reference TRBV11-2 and TRBJ2-3, reads EAGVAQSPRYKIIEKRQSVAFWCNPISGHATLYWYQQILGQGPKLLIQFQNNGVVDDSQLPKDRFSAERLKGVDSTLKIQPAKLEDSAVYLCASGGGLSTDTQYFGPGTRLTVL.

The chain couples TRBV12-3 or TRBV12-4 to TRBJ1-1; 9 nucleotides align to TRBD1. This CDR3 is 17 amino acids long. V lost 3 bases, J lost 3 bases, and 11 bases stayed unmatched. This CDR3 reads CASSLPGTGRKDTEAFF. In nucleotides, the CDR3 is TGTGCCAGCAGTTTGCCCGGGACAGGGAGAAAGGACACTGAAGCTTTCTTT.

V gene TRBV7-3 combines with J gene TRBJ2-3, with D tentatively TRBD1 (7 bases). The V end lost 4 bases, the J end lost 0 bases, and 11 bases lay between the germline ends. The CDR3 spans 15 residues. Germline-derived CDR1 and CDR2 are SGHTA and FQGTGA. The CDR3 DNA reads as TGTGCCAGCAGCTCCCAGGGGGGCAGCACAGATACGCAGTATTTT. This gives the protein CASSSQGGSTDTQYF. The full variable domain, rest sourced from reference TRBV7-3 and TRBJ2-3, is GAGVSQTPSNKVTEKGKYVELRCDPISGHTALYWYRQSLGQGPEFLIYFQGTGAADDSGLPNDRFFAVRPEGSVSTLKIQRTERGDSAVYLCASSSQGGSTDTQYFGPGTRLTVL.

In its sample, this clonotype was seen many times. This chain uses TRBV4-2 with TRBJ2-7; 8 bases match TRBD1. Germline V gene data show CDR1 as LGHNA and CDR2 as YNFKEQ. There are 15 residues in the CDR3. J was trimmed by 3 bases and V by 3 bases; bases with no gene match: 7. The CDR3 protein is CASSQSPGTGYEQYF. CDR3 sequence (DNA): TGTGCCAGCAGCCAGTCCCCCGGGACAGGCTACGAGCAGTACTTC.

Turning to this clonotype: A clone one base away is much larger, so this may be a read error. The rearrangement links TRBV7-2 to TRBJ2-1, with D unresolved. Germline CDR1 is SGHTA and CDR2 is FQGNSA. V dropped 5 bases and J dropped 2 bases, with 7 bases sitting between them. There are 13 residues in the CDR3. CDR3 amino acids: CASSVEAYNEQFF. The DNA of the CDR3 is TGTGCCAGCAGCGTAGAGGCCTACAATGAGCAGTTCTTC. The full variable domain, with the rest looked up from reference TRBV7-2 and TRBJ2-1, is GAGVSQSPSNKVTEKGKDVELRCDPISGHTALYWYRQSLGQGLEFLIYFQGNSAPDKSGLPSDRFSAERTGGSVSTLTIQRTQQEDSAVYLCASSVEAYNEQFFGPGTRLTVL.

A note on this clonotype: The junction departs from the called germline gene at one end, perhaps through a read error. The gene calls are TRBV12-3 or TRBV12-4 and TRBJ2-5, with a possible D match to TRBD1 (5 bases). The CDR3 consists of 12 residues. The CDR3 region has the DNA TGTGCCAGCAGAAGGGGCCAAGAGACCCCGTACTTC. Translation gives CASRRGQETPYF.

To note about this clonotype: A much larger clone differs by one base, so this may be a read error. The chain combines TRBV29-1 with TRBJ2-5, with 13 bases lining up with TRBD2. CDR1 is SQVTM and CDR2 is ANQGSEA in the germline V gene. This CDR3 spans 14 amino acids. V was clipped by 4 bases and J by 11 bases; unmatched bases: 10. The CDR3: CSVGTSGSRGGQYF. The CDR3 region has the DNA TGCAGCGTTGGGACTAGCGGGAGTCGGGGGGGGCAGTACTTC.

The chain recombines TRBV20-1 with TRBJ2-7; tentatively, D is TRBD2 (6 bases). V was cut by 6 bases and J by 3 bases, with 12 bases left in between. The CDR3 has 12 residues. Per germline, CDR1 DFQATT and CDR2 SNEGSKA (reference sequence). The CDR3 coding sequence is TGCAGTGCAGCGGTCGGGAGCTACGAGCAGTACTTC. Translated, it gives CSAAVGSYEQYF.

This sequence joins TRBV12-3 or TRBV12-4 and TRBJ2-5; D is uncertain. Deletions cut 9 bases from V and 5 bases from J, with 10 bases between. The CDR3 totals 11 residues. The CDR3 spells CARVLLETQYF. The CDR3 nucleotides are TGTGCCAGAGTCCTACTGGAGACCCAGTACTTC.

This clonotype was observed a single time. The CDR3 loop is CASSLGTSFTGELFF. The CDR3 region has the DNA TGTGCCAGCAGCCTAGGGACTAGCTTCACCGGGGAGCTGTTTTTT. The V call is TRBV7-2, the J call TRBJ2-2, with 9 bases that match TRBD2. This CDR3 has 15 residues. The V gene end was trimmed by 5 bases and the J gene end by 4 bases; junction bases not matched to a gene: 5. Germline V lookup: CDR1 SGHTA, CDR2 FQGNSA.

The rearrangement uses TRBV6-6 and TRBJ2-1, with D perhaps TRBD1 or TRBD2 (6 bases each). The length of the CDR3 is 14 residues. Germline CDR1 reads MNHNY; CDR2 reads SVGAGI (reference sequence). Trimming took off 7 bases at V and 7 bases at J, with 17 bases between the two ends. The CDR3 region is CASKWGAGWNEQFF. The CDR3 bases are TGTGCCAGCAAATGGGGGGCAGGATGGAATGAGCAGTTCTTC.

The chain is built from TRBV29-1 and TRBJ1-5, with D perhaps TRBD1 (5 bases). V shed 4 bases and J shed 3 bases, with 10 bases lying between them. This CDR3 comprises 13 residues. The germline CDR1 and CDR2 sequences are SQVTM and ANQGSEA. The CDR3 coding sequence is TGCAGCGTTGTGGGGGAGACCAATCAGCCCCAGCATTTT. It translates to CSVVGETNQPQHF.

There are a few counts of this clonotype. The chain is built from TRBV9 and TRBJ1-1, with TRBD1 matching 10 bases. The CDR3 totals 14 residues. Germline CDR1 SGDLS, CDR2 YYNGEE. The V segment lost 0 bases and the J segment 7 bases; nucleotides outside the gene matches: 3. Written as DNA, the CDR3 is TGTGCCAGCAGCGTAGGACAGGGGGCCGGTGAAGCTTTCTTT. Protein product: CASSVGQGAGEAFF.

The rearrangement uses TRBV20-1 and TRBJ2-3, with 11 bases lining up with TRBD2. Germline V CDR1 and CDR2: DFQATT, SNEGSKA (reference sequence). Trimming took 1 base from V and 5 from J; bases not matched to a gene: 23. CDR3 length equals 21 residues. The CDR3 DNA is TGCAGTGCTAGAGCTTGGGACGGGACAGGGTTTAGCGGGAGGGCCGGAGATACGCAGTATTTT. Its protein is CSARAWDGTGFSGRAGDTQYF.

The rearrangement links TRBV5-1 to TRBJ2-7; D perhaps matches TRBD1 (7 bases). The germline V gene has CDR1 SGHRS and CDR2 YFSETQ. V lost 4 bases and J 1 base, leaving 15 bases between the germline ends. The CDR3 runs to 15 residues. The CDR3 DNA reads as TGCGCCAGCAGCCTGGCGGGGACAGATTCCTACGAGCAGTACTTC. It yields the protein CASSLAGTDSYEQYF.

The J gene is TRBJ2-1, the V gene TRBV6-1; 9 bases line up with TRBD2. Germline CDR1 reads MNHNS; CDR2 reads SASEGT. The CDR3 covers 15 residues. V dropped 2 bases and J dropped 8; count of bases not matched to a gene: 7. This CDR3 is CASSESSGRTDEQFF. The DNA of the CDR3 is TGTGCCAGCAGTGAAAGTAGCGGGAGAACCGATGAGCAGTTCTTC.

The V call is TRBV20-1, the J call TRBJ2-1, with D tentatively TRBD2 (5 bases). The J call may be incorrect, as the DNA end agrees better with TRBJ2-7. This CDR3 contains 16 residues. The germline CDR1 and CDR2 sequences are DFQATT and SNEGSKA (reference sequence). The CDR3 sequence is CSARGFRGLSYNEQYF. In DNA form, the CDR3 reads TGCAGTGCTAGAGGTTTTAGAGGGCTCTCCTACAATGAGCAGTACTTC.

This clonotype was detected a few times. The CDR3 nucleotides read TGTGCCAGCAGTTTAAGATACAGGGGGGAAGGCTACACCTTC. Amino acid sequence: CASSLRYRGEGYTF. The gene calls are TRBV27 and TRBJ1-2; TRBD1 aligns across 8 bases. Germline loops: CDR1 MNHEY, CDR2 SMNVEV (reference sequence). V trimming: 2 bases; J trimming: 8 bases; junction bases outside the gene matches: 7. The CDR3 is made up of 14 amino acids.

This chain links TRBV6-6 with TRBJ1-1; possibly TRBD1 for D (5 bases). V lost 5 bases and J lost 1, with 5 bases in between. CDR1 and CDR2 (germline): MNHNY, SVGAGI (reference sequence). The CDR3 has 12 residues. The CDR3 DNA follows: TGTGCCAGCAGTACAGGGAACACTGAAGCTTTCTTT. Its protein is CASSTGNTEAFF.

This clonotype appeared a few times. The CDR3 DNA follows: TGCAGTGCAACGGGACTAGCGGGGCACAATGAGCAGTTCTTC. It is translated as CSATGLAGHNEQFF. The chain couples TRBV20-1 to TRBJ2-1, with 13 bases aligning to TRBD2. V lost 6 bases, J lost 5 bases, and 4 bases stayed unmatched. CDR3 length: 14 residues. Germline CDR1 and CDR2: DFQATT and SNEGSKA (reference sequence).

The chain recombines TRBV10-3 with TRBJ2-7; no clear D. V dropped 4 bases and J dropped 2 bases, with 12 bases sitting between them. The CDR3 length is 14 residues. Germline-derived CDR1 and CDR2 are ENHRY and SYGVKD. The CDR3 here is CAISVTGGTYEQYF. CDR3 in DNA: TGTGCCATCAGTGTAACGGGTGGGACCTACGAGCAGTACTTC.